The 10 T cell receptor beta chains listed next were all sequenced from one sample in a study of T cells in Graves' hyperthyroidism and ophthalmopathy. Regions amplified from RNA transcripts were the TCR beta CDR3 regions. An initial round of RT-PCR targeting the TCR CDR3 relied on the HTBI primer set. TCRdb reanalysed the multiplex PCR reads using MiXCR and keeps one entry per CDR3 protein. The sample yields 400,000 to 500,000 distinct CDR3 sequences, roughly an eighth seen once. Material for sequencing was blood. The source of these receptors is a woman younger than 30 with Graves' hyperthyroidism.

This clonotype was observed at least ten times. V usage is TRBV10-3 and J usage is TRBJ2-1; possibly TRBD2 for D (5 bases). The CDR3 has 12 residues. Germline V gives CDR1 ENHRY, CDR2 SYGVKD. V was pared by 10 bases and J by 5 bases, with 12 bases between. CDR3 sequence (DNA): TGTGCCACCCTGGATAGCGACAATGAGCAGTTCTTC. As protein: CATLDSDNEQFF.

This clonotype was counted ten times or more. The chain carries TRBV20-1 and TRBJ1-1, with 10 bases fitting TRBD1. The CDR3 is made up of 15 amino acids. Germline CDR1 and CDR2: DFQATT and SNEGSKA (reference sequence). Losses at the gene ends were 6 bases for V and 4 bases for J; bases not matched to a gene: 11. In nucleotides, the CDR3 is TGCAGTGCAAGTCCCGGGACAGGGGTGGGCACTGAAGCTTTCTTT. Amino acids: CSASPGTGVGTEAFF.

This clonotype occurred many times. This chain's CDR3 is CASSLRDVLNSPLHF. CDR3 bases: TGTGCCAGCAGTCTGAGGGACGTATTAAATTCACCCCTCCACTTT. J is TRBJ1-6 and V is TRBV2, with D perhaps matching TRBD1 (5 bases). Trimming removed 5 bases from V and 7 bases from J, with 15 bases in between. This CDR3 spans 15 amino acids. Germline CDR1 and CDR2: SNHLY and FYNNEI.

This rearrangement joins TRBV7-9 to TRBJ2-5, with a weak D call TRBD1 (6 bases). Trimming stripped 5 bases from V and 5 bases from J, with 15 bases between. The germline V gene encodes CDR1 SEHNR and CDR2 FQNEAQ (reference sequence). The CDR3 sequence is 14 residues long. This CDR3 is CASSRARGRETQYF. The CDR3 DNA follows: TGTGCCAGCAGCAGAGCCAGGGGCCGGGAGACCCAGTACTTC.

This clonotype was detected many times. The junction departs from the called germline gene at one end, perhaps through a read error. The chain employs TRBV5-1 and TRBJ2-2; TRBD1 might be the D (5 bases). The germline gives CDR1 SGHRS, CDR2 YFSETQ. The CDR3 is 14 residues long. The CDR3 coding sequence is TGTGCCAGCAGTCCAGGACAACCCGGCGGGGAGCTGTTTTTT. Amino acid sequence: CASSPGQPGGELFF.

The V and J genes are TRBV5-6 and TRBJ2-7; 7 bases map to TRBD1. The CDR3 runs to 13 residues. Trimming cost V 0 bases and J 5 bases; bases outside gene matches: 2. Germline V CDR1 and CDR2: SGHDT, YYEEEE. CDR3 bases: TGTGCCAGCAGCTTGGACAGGGGCCACGAGCAGTACTTC. Translated, it gives CASSLDRGHEQYF.

This clonotype has more than one count but fewer than ten. The V and J genes are TRBV5-6 and TRBJ1-2, with 7 positions matching TRBD1. The CDR3 totals 16 residues. J gave up 4 bases and V 5 bases, and 14 bases lay outside the gene matches. The V gene's germline CDR1 is SGHDT and CDR2 YYEEEE. The CDR3 is CASSRDRASTRYGYTF. The CDR3 coding sequence is TGTGCCAGCAGTCGGGACAGAGCGTCGACCCGCTATGGCTACACCTTC.

At least ten counts were recorded for this clonotype. This chain links TRBV4-1 with TRBJ2-7, with 7 bases lining up with TRBD1. CDR3 length equals 14 residues. The ends lost 4 bases at V and 5 bases at J; junction bases unmatched: 8. Germline CDR1 is MGHRA and CDR2 is YSYEKL. The CDR3 spells CASSPLDRVHEQYF. Written as DNA, the CDR3 is TGCGCCAGCAGCCCACTTGACAGGGTCCACGAGCAGTACTTC.

This clonotype was found many times. CDR3 sequence reads: CSAPPRSGRAGKTQYF. The DNA for the CDR3 is TGCAGTGCTCCCCCCCGGAGCGGGAGGGCCGGGAAGACCCAGTACTTC. This sequence joins TRBV20-1 and TRBJ2-5; 10 bases agree with TRBD2. Germline V CDR1 and CDR2: DFQATT, SNEGSKA (reference sequence). There are 16 residues in the CDR3. The V segment lost 5 bases and the J segment 6 bases; nucleotides outside the gene matches: 15.

This clonotype was counted many times. The chain is built from TRBV4-2 and TRBJ2-7, with D perhaps matching TRBD1 (6 bases). The germline CDR1 and CDR2 sequences are LGHNA and YNFKEQ. The ends were cut back, 4 bases at V and 5 bases at J, with 9 bases in the middle. The CDR3 contains 12 residues. This CDR3 reads CASSPNRDEQYF. CDR3 nucleotides: TGTGCCAGCAGCCCCAACAGGGACGAGCAGTACTTC.